This T cell receptor (beta chain) appears in the sequencing data of a study of neurological immune-mediated disorders. General study findings and limits: The greatest TCR clonal expansion appeared in HTLV-1-associated myelopathy and the smallest, falling below healthy controls, in multiple sclerosis. The absence of any CDR3 amino acid sequence shared by expanded clones across subjects suggests that repertoires were private in all groups.

Whenever a sequencing run was performed, it yielded over 170 million TCR-beta sequences from 15-18 subjects. TCRdb re-called the 5' RACE reads with MiXCR, one entry per CDR3 protein. The sample lists approximately 41,000 distinct CDR3 sequences, about 14% seen once, with roughly 3.4% in the top ten. Sorted libraries came from 1 million CD4+ or CD8+ T cells. This clonotype has ten or more counts. No antigen is known for it. V was pared by 3 bases and J by 8 bases, with 10 bases between. Germline V CDR1 and CDR2: LGHDT, YNNKEL (reference sequence). This CDR3 is 12 amino acids long. Sequenced material: CD4+ T cells from blood. This receptor was taken from a woman aged 60 to 75 with HTLV-1-associated myelopathy (HAM/TSP). The chain carries TRBV3-1 and TRBJ1-2, with D possibly being TRBD1 (6 bases). The CDR3 here is CASSQGGGGYTF. In DNA form, the CDR3 reads TGTGCCAGCAGCCAGGGAGGGGGAGGCTACACCTTC.